Listed below are T cell receptor beta chains from one sample, sequenced in a study of siplizumab effects on memory and regulatory T cells. Data came from immunoSEQ multiplex PCR; TCRdb stores just in-frame clones and leaves some out. The sample consists of around 86,000 clones, around 94% of them appearing once. Sequenced sample: non-Treg CD4+ T cells sorted from blood. The source is a human donor in good health. CDR3s include the opening cysteine and the closing phenylalanine or tryptophan. Fields, in order: clone size, V gene, D gene, J gene, CDR3 protein, CDR3 DNA. The D gene is left open where the match is weak. Only some rows state a clone size, as once, few, many or a class for expanded clones.

>few|TRBV6-5|TRBD1|TRBJ1-1
CASSFRTGRNTEAFF
TGTGCCAGCAGTTTTCGGACAGGGCGGAACACTGAAGCTTTCTTT
>-|TRBV4-2|-|TRBJ1-6
CASSQADFLGASYNSPLHF
TGTGCCAGCAGCCAAGCGGATTTCCTGGGGGCGTCCTATAATTCACCCCTCCACTTT
>-|TRBV5-1|TRBD2|TRBJ2-5
CASSLELAGGKETQYF
TGCGCCAGCAGCTTGGAATTAGCGGGGGGGAAAGAGACCCAGTACTTC
>-|TRBV5-1|-|TRBJ2-3
CASSFSTDTQYF
TGCGCCAGCAGCTTTAGCACAGATACGCAGTATTTT
>-|TRBV4-3|-|TRBJ1-1
CASSQDWPRNTEAFF
TGCGCCAGCAGCCAAGATTGGCCGAGGAACACTGAAGCTTTCTTT
>-|TRBV7-8|-|TRBJ2-3
CASSMRQVLSTDTQYF
TGTGCCAGCAGCATGAGACAGGTTCTTAGCACAGATACGCAGTATTTT
>once|TRBV7-2|-|TRBJ2-7
CASSLVSDGAYEQYF
TGTGCCAGCAGCTTAGTGTCGGACGGCGCCTACGAGCAGTACTTC
>-|TRBV18|-|TRBJ1-2
CASSPPSRGNYGYTF
TGTGCCAGCTCACCACCTTCTCGGGGTAACTATGGCTACACCTTC
>-|TRBV5-5|-|TRBJ1-2
CASSLGGIPYGYTF
TGTGCCAGCAGCTTGGGAGGGATCCCATATGGCTACACCTTC
>-|TRBV9|-|TRBJ2-2
CASSETGGTGELFF
TGTGCCAGCAGCGAGACAGGCGGAACCGGGGAGCTGTTTTTT
>-|TRBV6-4|-|TRBJ1-2
CASSVGGDDYGYTF
TGTGCCAGCAGTGTTGGGGGCGACGACTATGGCTACACCTTC
>once|TRBV7-9|TRBD2|TRBJ2-1
CASSPRRRGGSQSNEQFF
TGTGCCAGCAGCCCACGGCGCCGGGGCGGGAGCCAGAGCAATGAGCAGTTCTTC
>-|TRBV29-1|-|TRBJ1-1
CSAASGRGTEAFF
TGCAGCGCCGCTTCAGGGAGAGGGACTGAAGCTTTCTTT
>-|TRBV19|-|TRBJ2-2
CASSRELAAGTGELFF
TGTGCCAGTAGTCGGGAACTAGCCGCGGGCACCGGGGAGCTGTTTTTT
>-|TRBV30|-|TRBJ1-6
CAWTLGGGYSPLHF
TGTGCCTGGACCCTCGGGGGGGGGTATTCACCCCTCCACTTT
>-|TRBV5-4|-|TRBJ2-5
CASSSQGAQYF
TGTGCCAGCAGCTCACAGGGTGCCCAGTACTTC
>-|TRBV7-2|-|TRBJ1-1
CASSLDPDRSEAFF
TGTGCCAGCAGCTTAGATCCGGACCGCTCAGAAGCTTTCTTT